This T cell receptor (beta chain) is from a study of cytomegalovirus exposure and HLA in healthy donors. Study-level information: Roughly 80 million unique TCRs from HLA-typed donors made up an early data release.

The germline V gene encodes CDR1 SGHDN and CDR2 FVKESK. J was trimmed by 5 bases and V by 4 bases; bases with no gene match: 7. The length of the CDR3 is 15 residues. Use of 60 Vbeta and 13 Jbeta primers characterized the PCR. Sequencing used immunoSEQ multiplex PCR; TCRdb keeps in-frame clones, though not all of them. The sample shows about 130,000 clones, approximately 84% of them seen only once. Material: PBMCs. The chain joins TRBV14 to TRBJ2-1; 8 nucleotides line up with TRBD2. The source of this sequence is a woman aged 35 to 49 in good health and CMV-seronegative. CDR3 sequence (DNA): TGTGCCAGCAGCCCATCCGGGGGGGCCCACAATGAGCAGTTCTTC. It encodes CASSPSGGAHNEQFF.